The entry below describes one T cell receptor (beta chain). These data originate in a study of blood T cell repertoires in COVID-19. About the research overall: COVID-19 samples from acute and convalescent phases originated in the United States, Italy and Spain. T cells, B-cell-depleted T cells, or PBMCs provided the cDNA or gDNA that served as material.

CDR1 and CDR2 (germline): SGHDT, YYEEEE. CDR3 length equals 14 residues. The V end lost 1 base, the J end lost 1 base, and 8 bases lay between the germline ends. Original methodology: Amplified reference gene primers provided the basis for estimating nucleated cell counts. The method was immunoSEQ multiplex PCR; TCRdb's version includes in-frame clones alone and lacks a portion of them. The V and J calls and clone size come from that table; D and trimming were worked out from the DNA. This table has more than 95,000 clones, roughly 90% appearing once. Sequenced: peripheral blood. This chain connects TRBV5-6 to TRBJ2-5, with D tentatively TRBD1 (5 bases). This TCR came from a woman older than 75 in a cohort sampled during active COVID-19. The CDR3 DNA follows: TGTGCCAGCAGCTTGAGGACAAGCCAAGAGACCCAGTACTTC. Encoded protein: CASSLRTSQETQYF.